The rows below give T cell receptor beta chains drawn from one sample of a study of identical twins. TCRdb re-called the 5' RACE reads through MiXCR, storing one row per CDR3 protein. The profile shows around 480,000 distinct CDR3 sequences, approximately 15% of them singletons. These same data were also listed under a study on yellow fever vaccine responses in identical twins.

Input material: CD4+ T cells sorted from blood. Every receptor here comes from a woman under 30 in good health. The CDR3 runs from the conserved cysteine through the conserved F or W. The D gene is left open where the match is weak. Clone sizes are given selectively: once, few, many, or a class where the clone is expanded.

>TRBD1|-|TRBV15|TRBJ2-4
TGTGCCACCAGCAGAGATCGGGCAGGGGGCGGTAAAAACATTCAGTACTTC
CATSRDRAGGGKNIQYF
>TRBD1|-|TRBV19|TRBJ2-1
TGTGCCAGTAGGGCAGGACAGGGTGGCTATGAGCAGTTCTTC
CASRAGQGGYEQFF
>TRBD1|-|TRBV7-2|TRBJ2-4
TGTGCCAGCAGCCGGGGACAGCTAGCCAAAAACATTCAGTACTTC
CASSRGQLAKNIQYF
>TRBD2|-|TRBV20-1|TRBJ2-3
TGCAGTGGCCAGTCCGGCTCAGCGGGAGGAGATACGCAGTATTTT
CSGQSGSAGGDTQYF
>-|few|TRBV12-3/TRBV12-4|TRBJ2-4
TGTGCCAGCAGTTTAGTACCGAGAGAAAACAACATTCAGTACTTC
CASSLVPRENNIQYF
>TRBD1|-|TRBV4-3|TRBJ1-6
TGCGCCAGCAGCCTCATCGGGACAGCGAATTCACCCCTCCACTTT
CASSLIGTANSPLHF
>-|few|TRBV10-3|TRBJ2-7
TGTGCCATCAAATCCGGGACTCTATCCTACGAGCAGTACTTC
CAIKSGTLSYEQYF
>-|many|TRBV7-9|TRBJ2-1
TGTGCCAGCAGCCTTCGCGACTCCTACAATGAGCAGTTCTTC
CASSLRDSYNEQFF
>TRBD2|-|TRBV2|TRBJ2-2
TGTGCCAGCAGTGAGCTTCGCCGAAGCGGGGGGAACACCGGGGAGCTGTTTTTT
CASSELRRSGGNTGELFF
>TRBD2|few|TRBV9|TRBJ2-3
TGTGCCAGCAGCCCGAGGTTGGCGGGGGGCGTGGGAGATACGCAGTATTTT
CASSPRLAGGVGDTQYF
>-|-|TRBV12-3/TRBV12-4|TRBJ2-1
TGTGCCAGCAGTTTCGTCCAGCAGTTCTCCTACAATGAGCAGTTCTTC
CASSFVQQFSYNEQFF
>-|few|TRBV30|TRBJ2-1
TGTGCCTGGAGTTTCGCCGATGAGCAGTTCTTC
CAWSFADEQFF
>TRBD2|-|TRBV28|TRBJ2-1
TGTGCCAGCAGTTCCGGGACTAGTGGGGGGAGGGAGCAGTTCTTC
CASSSGTSGGREQFF
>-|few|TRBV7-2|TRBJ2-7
TGTGCCAGCAGTTCCTCGAGGTACGAGCAGTACTTC
CASSSSRYEQYF
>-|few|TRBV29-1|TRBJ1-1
TGCAGCGGCACGCCGGGCACGCGGAACACTGAAGCTTTCTTT
CSGTPGTRNTEAFF
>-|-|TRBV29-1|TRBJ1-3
TGCAGCGGAGAACGGGGAAACACCATATATTTT
CSGERGNTIYF
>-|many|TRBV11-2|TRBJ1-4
TGTGCCAGCAGAGGGATGGGCCGTAATGAAAAACTGTTTTTT
CASRGMGRNEKLFF
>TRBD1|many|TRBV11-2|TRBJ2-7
TGTGCCAGCAGCCTGGACAGGGGAGTATACGAGCAGTACTTC
CASSLDRGVYEQYF
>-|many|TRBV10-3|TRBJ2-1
TGTGCCATCAGTGAGTCTCCCCCGGAGCAGTTCTTC
CAISESPPEQFF
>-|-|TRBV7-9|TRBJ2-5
TGTGCCAGCAGCTTCGGGGTGGAGACCCAGTACTTC
CASSFGVETQYF
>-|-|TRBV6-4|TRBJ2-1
TGTGCCAGCAGTGACTCTAGCGTGGGCAGAAACAATGAGCAGTTCTTC
CASSDSSVGRNNEQFF
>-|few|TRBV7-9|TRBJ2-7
TGTGCCAGCAGACCAACCGGGGCCACCTACGAGCAGTACTTC
CASRPTGATYEQYF
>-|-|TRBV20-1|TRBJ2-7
TGCAGTGCTAGCGGGGGGACATACGAGCAGTACTTC
CSASGGTYEQYF
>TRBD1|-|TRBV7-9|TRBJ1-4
TGTGCCAGCAGTCCCTCCGGGACAGCAACTAATGAAAAACTGTTTTTT
CASSPSGTATNEKLFF
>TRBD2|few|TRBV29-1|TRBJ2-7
TGCAGCGTTGGGACCGGGAGGGCCTACGAGCAGTACTTC
CSVGTGRAYEQYF
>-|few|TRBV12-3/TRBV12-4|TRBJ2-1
TGTGCCAGCAGTTTAGACAGACAGGAGTTCAATGAGCAGTTCTTC
CASSLDRQEFNEQFF
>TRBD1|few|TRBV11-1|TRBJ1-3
TGTGCCAGCAGCTTCAAAACCCCCGGACAGGGTCCTGGAAACACCATATATTTT
CASSFKTPGQGPGNTIYF
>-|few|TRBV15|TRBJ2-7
TGTGCCACCAGCAGAGAGGTCACCTCCTACGAGCAGTACTTC
CATSREVTSYEQYF
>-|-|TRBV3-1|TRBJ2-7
TGTGCCAGCAGCCAAGATCTGGTGGCGACCTACGAGCAGTACTTC
CASSQDLVATYEQYF
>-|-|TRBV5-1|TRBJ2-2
TGCGCCAGCAGCTTGGAATGGCGGACAGGACTATCGAACACCGGGGAGCTGTTTTTT
CASSLEWRTGLSNTGELFF
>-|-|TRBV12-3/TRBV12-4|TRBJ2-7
TGTGCCAGCAGTTTAGTGGCAGGGGGAGAACGGGGGACTTACTTC
CASSLVAGGERGTYF
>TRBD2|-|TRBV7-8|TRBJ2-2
TGTGCCAGCAGCTACGGACTAGCGGGGGGGAAGAACACCGGGGAGCTGTTTTTT
CASSYGLAGGKNTGELFF
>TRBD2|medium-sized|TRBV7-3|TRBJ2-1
TGTGCCAGCAGCACCGGACTAGCGGGGGGTATCGATGAGCAGTTCTTC
CASSTGLAGGIDEQFF
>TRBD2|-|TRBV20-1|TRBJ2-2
TGCAGTGCTAGAATCGCAGCTAGCGGGAGGGCCTACGGGGAGCTGTTTTTT
CSARIAASGRAYGELFF
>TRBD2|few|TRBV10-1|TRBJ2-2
TGCGCCAGCAGTGAGAAGGGACTAGCGGGAGCAGGGGAGCTGTTTTTT
CASSEKGLAGAGELFF
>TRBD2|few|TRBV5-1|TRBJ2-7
TGCGCCAGCAGCCCCCAACCCGCTAGCGGGATCTACGAGCAGTACTTC
CASSPQPASGIYEQYF
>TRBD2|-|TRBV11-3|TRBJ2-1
TGTGCCAGCAGCCTAACGACTAGCGGGGATTACAATGAGCAGTTCTTC
CASSLTTSGDYNEQFF
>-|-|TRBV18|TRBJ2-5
TGTGCCAGCTCGCCTAAAGCCCGGGAAGAGACCCAGTACTTC
CASSPKAREETQYF
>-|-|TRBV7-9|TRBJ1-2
TGTGCCAGCAGCTTAGGTGCTCTTAACTATGGCTACACCTTC
CASSLGALNYGYTF
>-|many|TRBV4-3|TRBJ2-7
TGCGCCAGCAGCCAAGATGGTGGGGGGACCTACGAGCAGTACTTC
CASSQDGGGTYEQYF
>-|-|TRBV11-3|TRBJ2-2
TGTGCCAGCAGTCTTACATTGACCGGGGAGCTGTTTTTT
CASSLTLTGELFF
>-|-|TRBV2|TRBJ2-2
TGTGCCAGCAGTGAGTCTTTTATTAGGCCCCCACCCGGGGAGCTGTTTTTT
CASSESFIRPPPGELFF
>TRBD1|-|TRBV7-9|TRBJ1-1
TGTGCCAGCAGCTTCGGGACAGTTGAGGCTGAAGCTTTCTTT
CASSFGTVEAEAFF
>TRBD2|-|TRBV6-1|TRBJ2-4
TGTGCCAGCAGTGTGACTAGCGGGGCCCCAAGGAACATTCAGTACTTC
CASSVTSGAPRNIQYF